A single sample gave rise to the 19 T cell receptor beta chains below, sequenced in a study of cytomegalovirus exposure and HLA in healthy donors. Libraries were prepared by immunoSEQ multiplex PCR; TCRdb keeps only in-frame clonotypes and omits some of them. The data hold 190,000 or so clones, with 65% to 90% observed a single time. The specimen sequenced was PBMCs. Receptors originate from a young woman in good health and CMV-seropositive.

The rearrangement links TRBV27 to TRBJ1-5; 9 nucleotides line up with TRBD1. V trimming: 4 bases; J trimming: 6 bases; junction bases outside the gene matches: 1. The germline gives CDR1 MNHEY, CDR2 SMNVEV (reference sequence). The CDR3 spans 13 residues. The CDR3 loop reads CASSWDRAQPQHF. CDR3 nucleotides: TGTGCCAGCAGTTGGGACAGGGCTCAGCCCCAGCATTTT.

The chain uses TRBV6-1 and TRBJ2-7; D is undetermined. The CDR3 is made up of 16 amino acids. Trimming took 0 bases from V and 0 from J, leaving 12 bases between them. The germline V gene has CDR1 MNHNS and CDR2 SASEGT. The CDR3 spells CASSEAASGTSYEQYF. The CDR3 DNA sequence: TGTGCCAGCAGTGAAGCGGCCTCAGGCACCTCCTACGAGCAGTACTTC.

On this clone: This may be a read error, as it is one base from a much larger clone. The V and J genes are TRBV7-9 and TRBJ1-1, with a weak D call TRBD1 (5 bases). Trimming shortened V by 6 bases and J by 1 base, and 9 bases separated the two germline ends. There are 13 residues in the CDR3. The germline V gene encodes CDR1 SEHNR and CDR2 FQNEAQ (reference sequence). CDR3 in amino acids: CASSGGRNTEAFF. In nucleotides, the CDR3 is TGTGCCAGCAGTGGGGGGAGGAACACTGAAGCTTTCTTT.

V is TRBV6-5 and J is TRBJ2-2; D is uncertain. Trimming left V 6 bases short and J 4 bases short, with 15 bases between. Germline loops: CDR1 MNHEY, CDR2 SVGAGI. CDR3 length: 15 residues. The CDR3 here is CASSRQDLGTGELFF. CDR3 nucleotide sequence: TGTGCCAGCAGCCGGCAAGACTTGGGCACCGGGGAGCTGTTTTTT.

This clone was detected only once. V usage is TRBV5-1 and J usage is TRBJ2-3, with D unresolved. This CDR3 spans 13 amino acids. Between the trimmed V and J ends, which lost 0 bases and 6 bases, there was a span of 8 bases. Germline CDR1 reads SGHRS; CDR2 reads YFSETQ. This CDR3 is CASSLESGDTQYF. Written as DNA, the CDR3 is TGCGCCAGCAGCTTGGAATCCGGGGATACGCAGTATTTT.

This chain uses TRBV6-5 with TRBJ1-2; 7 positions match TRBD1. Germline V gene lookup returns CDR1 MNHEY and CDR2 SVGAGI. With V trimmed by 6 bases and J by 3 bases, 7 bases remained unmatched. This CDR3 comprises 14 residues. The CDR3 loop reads CASRGTVAYYGYTF. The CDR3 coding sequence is TGTGCCAGCAGGGGGACAGTAGCCTACTATGGCTACACCTTC.

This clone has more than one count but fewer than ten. As DNA, the CDR3 is TGTGCCCTCCGACAGGACCTTGGCTACACCTTC. Translation: CALRQDLGYTF. J is TRBJ1-2 and V is TRBV28, with D perhaps matching TRBD1 (6 bases). Deletions cut 11 bases from V and 7 bases from J, with 14 bases between. Germline V lookup: CDR1 MDHEN, CDR2 SYDVKM. This CDR3 has 11 residues.

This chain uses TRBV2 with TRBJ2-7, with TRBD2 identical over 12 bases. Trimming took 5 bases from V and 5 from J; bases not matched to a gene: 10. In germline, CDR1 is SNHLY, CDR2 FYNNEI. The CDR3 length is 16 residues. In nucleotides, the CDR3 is TGTGCCAGCAGTTTGAACCCGGGACTAGCGGGCGACGAGCAGTACTTC. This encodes CASSLNPGLAGDEQYF.

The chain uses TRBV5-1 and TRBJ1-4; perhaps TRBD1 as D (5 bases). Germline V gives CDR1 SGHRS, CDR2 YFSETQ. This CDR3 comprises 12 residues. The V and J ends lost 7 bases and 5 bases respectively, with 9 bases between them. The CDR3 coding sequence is TGCGCCAGCCGGAGGGACAATGAAAAACTGTTTTTT. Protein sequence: CASRRDNEKLFF.

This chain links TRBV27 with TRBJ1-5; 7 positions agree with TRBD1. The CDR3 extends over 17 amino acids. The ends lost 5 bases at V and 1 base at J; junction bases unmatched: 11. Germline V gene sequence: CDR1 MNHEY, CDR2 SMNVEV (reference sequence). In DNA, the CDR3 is TGTGCCAGCAGTCCAAACGGCGCGGACAGGAGCAATCAGCCCCAGCATTTT. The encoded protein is CASSPNGADRSNQPQHF.

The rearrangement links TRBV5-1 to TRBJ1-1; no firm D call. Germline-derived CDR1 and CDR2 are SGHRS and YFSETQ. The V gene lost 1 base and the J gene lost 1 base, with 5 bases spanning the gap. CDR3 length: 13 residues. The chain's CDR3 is CASSLTANTEAFF. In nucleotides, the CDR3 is TGCGCCAGCAGCTTGACAGCGAACACTGAAGCTTTCTTT.

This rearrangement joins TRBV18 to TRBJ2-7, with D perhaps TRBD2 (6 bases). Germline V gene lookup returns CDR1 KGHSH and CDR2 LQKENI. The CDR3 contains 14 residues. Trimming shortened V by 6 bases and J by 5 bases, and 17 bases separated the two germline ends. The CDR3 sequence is CASSDRRGSDEQYF. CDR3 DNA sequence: TGTGCCAGCTCCGACCGGAGGGGAAGTGACGAGCAGTACTTC. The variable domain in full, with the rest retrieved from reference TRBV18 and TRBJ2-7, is NAGVMQNPRHLVRRRGQEARLRCSPMKGHSHVYWYRQLPEEGLKFMVYLQKENIIDESGMPKERFSAEFPKEGPSILRIQQVVRGDSAAYFCASSDRRGSDEQYFGPGTRLTVT.

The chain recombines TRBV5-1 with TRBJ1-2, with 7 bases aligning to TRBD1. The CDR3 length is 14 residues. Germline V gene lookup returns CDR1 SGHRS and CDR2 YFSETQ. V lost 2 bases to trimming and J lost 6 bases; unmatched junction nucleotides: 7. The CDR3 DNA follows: TGCGCCAGCAGCTTCAGACAGGGTACAGATGGCTACACCTTC. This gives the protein CASSFRQGTDGYTF.

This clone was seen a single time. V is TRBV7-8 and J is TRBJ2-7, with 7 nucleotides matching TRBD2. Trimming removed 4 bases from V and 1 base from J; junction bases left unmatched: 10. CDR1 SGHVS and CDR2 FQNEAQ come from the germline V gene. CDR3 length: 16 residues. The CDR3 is CASSSTSPRSSYEQYF. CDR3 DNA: TGTGCCAGCAGCTCGACTAGCCCGCGTTCTTCCTACGAGCAGTACTTC.

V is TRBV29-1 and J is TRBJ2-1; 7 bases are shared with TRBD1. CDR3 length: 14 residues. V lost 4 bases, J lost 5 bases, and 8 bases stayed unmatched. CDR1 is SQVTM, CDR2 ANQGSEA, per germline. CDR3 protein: CSVGAAGGHNEQFF. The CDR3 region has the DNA TGCAGCGTTGGGGCGGCAGGGGGACACAATGAGCAGTTCTTC.

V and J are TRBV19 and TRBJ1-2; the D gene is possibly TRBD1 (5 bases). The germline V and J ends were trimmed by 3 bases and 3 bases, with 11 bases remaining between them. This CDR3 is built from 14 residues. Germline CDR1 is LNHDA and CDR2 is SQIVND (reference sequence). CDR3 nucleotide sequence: TGTGCCAGTAGTATGACAGAGAGATACTATGGCTACACCTTC. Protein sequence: CASSMTERYYGYTF.

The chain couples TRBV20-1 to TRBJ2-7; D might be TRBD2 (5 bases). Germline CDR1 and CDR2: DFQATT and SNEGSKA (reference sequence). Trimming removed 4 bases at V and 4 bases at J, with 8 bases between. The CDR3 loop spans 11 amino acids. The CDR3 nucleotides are TGCAGTGCTACCGAGCGGTACGAGCAGTACTTC. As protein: CSATERYEQYF.

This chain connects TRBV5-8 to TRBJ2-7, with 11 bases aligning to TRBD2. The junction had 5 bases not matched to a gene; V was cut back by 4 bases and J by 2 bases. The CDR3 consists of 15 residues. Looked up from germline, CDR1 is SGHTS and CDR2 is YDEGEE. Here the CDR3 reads CASSPRLAGPYEQYF. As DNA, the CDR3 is TGTGCCAGCAGCCCGAGACTAGCGGGACCCTACGAGCAGTACTTC.

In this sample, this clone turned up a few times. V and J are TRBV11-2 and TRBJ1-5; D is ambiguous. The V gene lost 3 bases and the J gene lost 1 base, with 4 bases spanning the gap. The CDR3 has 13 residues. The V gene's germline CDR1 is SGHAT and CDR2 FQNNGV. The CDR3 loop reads CASSLGSNQPQHF. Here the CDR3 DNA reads TGTGCCAGCAGCTTGGGCAGCAATCAGCCCCAGCATTTT.